This passage covers 21 T cell receptor beta chains from one sample sequenced in a study of T-cell reconstitution after alpha-beta-depleted transplantation in children. The authors prepared the TCRbeta library with unique molecular identifiers. From the PCR reads, TCRdb called clonotypes with MiXCR, one entry per CDR3 protein. Among hundreds of thousands of distinct CDR3 sequences listed, approximately 20% were seen once. Sequencing was performed on PBMCs from the stem cell graft donor, taken from the stem cell graft. These receptors originate from a human donor who donated a stem cell graft to a child with acute lymphoblastic leukemia.

The chain is built from TRBV6-2 or TRBV6-3 and TRBJ2-1; 9 bases line up with TRBD2. CDR1 and CDR2 from the germline V gene are MNHEY and SVGEGT. V shed 5 bases and J 0 bases; nucleotides not matched to a gene: 23. The CDR3 sequence is 22 residues long. CDR3 in amino acids: CASSTKGPRGAGGQSSYNEQFF. Here the CDR3 DNA reads TGTGCCAGCAGTACGAAAGGGCCCCGAGGAGCGGGAGGCCAGAGCTCCTACAATGAGCAGTTCTTC.

The chain carries TRBV21-1 and TRBJ2-7. TRBV21-1 is a pseudogene locus. CDR3 length: 14 residues. CDR3 sequence reads: CASSKTAGAYEQYF. CDR3 nucleotide sequence: TGTGCCAGCAGCAAGACGGCTGGTGCCTACGAGCAGTACTTC.

The sample holds a few counts of this clonotype. The chain is built from TRBV5-3 and TRBJ2-1; D possibly corresponds to TRBD2 (5 bases). TRBV5-3 is treated as an ORF (open reading frame) with a function not yet certain. The CDR3 loop spans 10 amino acids. V gave up 2 bases and J gave up 15 bases, with 9 bases separating them. The chain's CDR3 is CARSFRTPFF. The DNA for the CDR3 is TGTGCCAGAAGCTTCCGGACTCCGTTCTTC.

The chain links TRBV12-3 or TRBV12-4 to TRBJ1-2; 7 nucleotides agree with TRBD1. Trimming took 5 bases from V and 4 from J; bases not matched to a gene: 16. This CDR3 has 17 residues. The CDR3 spells CASSPPLLTGLGYGYTF. The DNA for the CDR3 is TGTGCCAGCAGTCCCCCCCTACTGACAGGGTTAGGCTATGGCTACACCTTC.

The chain couples TRBV27 to TRBJ1-2; D is uncertain. This CDR3 region has 14 residues. Trimming removed 3 bases from V and 3 bases from J, with 11 bases in between. Germline loops: CDR1 MNHEY, CDR2 SMNVEV (reference sequence). CDR3 coding DNA: TGTGCCAGCAGTTTGACCGCTCGAGACTATGGCTACACCTTC. This gives the protein CASSLTARDYGYTF.

This clonotype was detected a few times. This chain joins TRBV10-3 and TRBJ2-5; D call uncertain. This CDR3 is 14 amino acids long. Looked up from germline, CDR1 is ENHRY and CDR2 is SYGVKD. V lost 3 bases and J 2 bases, leaving 10 bases between the germline ends. The CDR3 sequence is CAISEGWIQETQYF. The CDR3 DNA is TGTGCCATCAGTGAAGGGTGGATACAAGAGACCCAGTACTTC.

The table lists this clonotype with a few counts. V is TRBV12-3 or TRBV12-4 and J is TRBJ2-1; 11 nucleotides agree with TRBD2. There are 21 residues in the CDR3. V was pared by 4 bases and J by 1 base, with 18 bases of the junction left unmatched. In DNA, the CDR3 is TGTGCCAGCAGTTCCAAATATCTAGGGCTAGCGGGAGGAGGATCCTACAATGAGCAGTTCTTC. It translates to CASSSKYLGLAGGGSYNEQFF.

The V call is TRBV6-6, the J call TRBJ1-1; D ambiguous. The CDR3 has 13 residues. The germline V gene encodes CDR1 MNHNY and CDR2 SVGAGI (reference sequence). Trimming took off 3 bases at V and 0 bases at J, with 5 bases between the two ends. CDR3: CASSYILNTEAFF. Written as DNA, the CDR3 is TGTGCCAGCAGTTATATATTGAACACTGAAGCTTTCTTT.

The CDR3 here is CASSRLAGPRPGEQYF. In nucleotides, the CDR3 is TGCGCCAGCAGCCGACTAGCGGGACCCCGTCCGGGCGAGCAGTACTTC. The chain is built from TRBV5-1 and TRBJ2-7, with 11 positions matching TRBD2. J gave up 6 bases and V 4 bases, and 12 bases lay outside the gene matches. The CDR3 is 16 amino acids. Germline V gene lookup returns CDR1 SGHRS and CDR2 YFSETQ. The full variable domain, its missing parts supplied by reference TRBV5-1 and TRBJ2-7, is KAGVTQTPRYLIKTRGQQVTLSCSPISGHRSVSWYQQTPGQGLQFLFEYFSETQRNKGNFPGRFSGRQFSNSRSEMNVSTLELGDSALYLCASSRLAGPRPGEQYFGPGTRLTVT.

J is TRBJ2-1 and V is TRBV11-1, with 9 bases lining up with TRBD2. The V gene end was trimmed by 3 bases and the J gene end by 4 bases; junction bases not matched to a gene: 4. CDR1 is SGHAT and CDR2 is FQDESV in the germline V gene (reference sequence). This CDR3 comprises 15 residues. The CDR3 protein is CASSFSGSWYNEQFF. CDR3 nucleotide sequence: TGTGCCAGCAGCTTTAGCGGGAGTTGGTACAATGAGCAGTTCTTC.

In this sample, this clonotype turned up a few times. CDR3: CASGQLYYEQYF. The CDR3 nucleotides are TGTGCCAGCGGACAGCTTTACTACGAGCAGTACTTC. The V gene is TRBV27, the J gene TRBJ2-7, with D tentatively TRBD1 (6 bases). From germline, CDR1 is MNHEY and CDR2 SMNVEV (reference sequence). V lost 8 bases and J 3 bases, leaving 11 bases between the germline ends. This CDR3 has 12 amino acids.

In this sample, this clonotype turned up a few times. V gene TRBV2 combines with J gene TRBJ2-1; 8 bases map to TRBD1. CDR1 is SNHLY and CDR2 is FYNNEI in the germline V gene. After removal of 6 bases from V and 4 bases from J, the junction contained 5 bases not matched to a gene. There are 14 residues in the CDR3. The CDR3 DNA sequence: TGTGCCAGCAGGCGGGACAGGCAATACAATGAGCAGTTCTTC. This sequence encodes CASRRDRQYNEQFF.

In this sample, this clonotype turned up a few times. V is TRBV27 and J is TRBJ2-1; 10 nucleotides match TRBD2. This CDR3 is built from 15 residues. The germline V gene has CDR1 MNHEY and CDR2 SMNVEV (reference sequence). With 4 bases clipped from V and 6 bases from J, the junction kept 6 bases outside the gene matches. The DNA for the CDR3 is TGTGCCAGCAGTTCTAGCGGGAGTGAAGGCAATGAGCAGTTCTTC. It translates to CASSSSGSEGNEQFF.

This clonotype has a handful of counts. J is TRBJ1-4 and V is TRBV19; unclear D gene. The CDR3 loop spans 12 amino acids. V dropped 10 bases and J dropped 8 bases, with 14 bases sitting between them. CDR1 and CDR2 from the germline V gene are LNHDA and SQIVND (reference sequence). CDR3 sequence: CATTSGGEKLFF. The CDR3 DNA follows: TGTGCCACCACATCGGGAGGAGAAAAACTGTTTTTT.

This clonotype was observed a few times. The genes are TRBV6-5 and TRBJ1-3; 10 bases match TRBD1. The germline V gene encodes CDR1 MNHEY and CDR2 SVGAGI. CDR3 length equals 17 residues. V shed 2 bases, J shed 2 bases, and the junction held 6 bases outside the gene matches. The CDR3: CASSYGAGTGAGNTIYF. CDR3 nucleotides: TGTGCCAGCAGTTACGGCGCCGGGACAGGGGCTGGAAACACCATATATTTT.

The chain carries TRBV20-1 and TRBJ2-1; 8 bases are shared with TRBD2. Germline CDR1 is DFQATT and CDR2 is SNEGSKA (reference sequence). V trimming: 7 bases; J trimming: 2 bases; junction bases outside the gene matches: 7. This CDR3 is 14 amino acids long. CDR3 nucleotides: TGCAGTGTTACGGGCGGGAGGACCTACAATGAGCAGTTCTTC. It is translated as CSVTGGRTYNEQFF.

The rearrangement joins TRBV27 to TRBJ1-1; 7 bases are shared with TRBD1. V shed 3 bases, J shed 7 bases, and the junction held 5 bases outside the gene matches. This CDR3 region has 13 residues. Germline CDR1 is MNHEY and CDR2 is SMNVEV (reference sequence). CDR3: CASSFSGQREAFF. The CDR3 DNA sequence: TGTGCCAGCAGTTTCTCGGGACAGCGTGAAGCTTTCTTT.

Only a few counts were recorded for this clonotype. The gene calls are TRBV20-1 and TRBJ1-1, with D uncertain. The CDR3 has 12 residues. Between the trimmed V and J ends, which lost 3 bases and 1 base, there was a span of 6 bases. Germline V lookup: CDR1 DFQATT, CDR2 SNEGSKA (reference sequence). The CDR3 bases are TGCAGTGCTAGTAGGGCGAACACTGAAGCTTTCTTT. It yields the protein CSASRANTEAFF.

This sequence joins TRBV4-1 and TRBJ2-7, with TRBD2 matching 7 bases. This CDR3 comprises 15 residues. The V gene end was trimmed by 0 bases and the J gene end by 5 bases; junction bases not matched to a gene: 7. CDR1 and CDR2 from the germline V gene are MGHRA and YSYEKL. CDR3 DNA: TGCGCCAGCAGCCAAGACGGCGGGAGTGGCGACGAGCAGTACTTC. The encoded protein is CASSQDGGSGDEQYF.

This sequence joins TRBV29-1 and TRBJ2-1; perhaps TRBD1 as D (6 bases). The V end was cut by 6 bases, the J end by 6 bases, with 12 bases between. CDR1 and CDR2 from the germline V gene are SQVTM and ANQGSEA. The CDR3 is 12 amino acids. The CDR3 region is CSVQQGSNEQFF. Written as DNA, the CDR3 is TGCAGCGTGCAACAGGGATCCAATGAGCAGTTCTTC.

This clonotype turned up a few times. The chain is built from TRBV29-1 and TRBJ2-5; D not resolved. Per germline, CDR1 SQVTM and CDR2 ANQGSEA. The ends were cut back, 6 bases at V and 7 bases at J, with 21 bases in the middle. The length of the CDR3 is 14 residues. CDR3 sequence reads: CSVHDRANYRTQYF. CDR3 DNA sequence: TGCAGCGTCCATGACCGGGCGAACTATAGGACCCAGTACTTC.